This is a list of T cell receptor beta chains from one sample in a study of cytomegalovirus exposure and HLA in healthy donors. Here immunoSEQ multiplex PCR was the method, and the copy in TCRdb shows in-frame clones only, minus some. The table records some 110,000 clones, over 9.5% of them present only once. The source material was PBMCs. These receptors all come from a man aged 40-50 years in good health and CMV-seropositive. The CDR3 runs from the conserved cysteine through the conserved F or W. D genes are given only for firm matches. Size is omitted from some rows. Given values are once, few, many or a class for expanded clones.

TRBD1,TRBV5-1,once,TRBJ1-1,TGCGCCAGCAGCCCCAGACAGGGTCGGAACACTGAAGCTTTCTTT,CASSPRQGRNTEAFF
TRBD1,TRBV7-9,few,TRBJ1-4,TGTGCCAGCAGCTTAAACAGGGGGGATGAAAAACTGTTTTTT,CASSLNRGDEKLFF
TRBD2,TRBV5-1,few,TRBJ2-7,TGCGCCAGCAGCCTTGGGACTAGCGGGAGGTTGGCCTACGAGCAGTACTTC,CASSLGTSGRLAYEQYF
-,TRBV4-1,few,TRBJ1-5,TGCGCCAGCAGACAAGATATGCGGGTTCAGCCCCAGCATTTT,CASRQDMRVQPQHF
-,TRBV15,-,TRBJ1-1,TGTGCCACCAGCAGAGATCTAGGAGTGAACACTGAAGCTTTCTTT,CATSRDLGVNTEAFF
-,TRBV5-1,-,TRBJ2-2,TGCACCAGCAGCTTGGACACCAACACCGGGGAGCTGTTTTTT,CTSSLDTNTGELFF
TRBD2,TRBV7-8,-,TRBJ2-7,TGTGCCAGCAGCGCCCGCTCCGCTAGCGGGAGGAGCTCCTACGAGCAGTACTTC,CASSARSASGRSSYEQYF
TRBD2,TRBV11-2,-,TRBJ2-7,TGTGCCAGCAGCCCCGGGACTAGCGGGAGTTTTTTCGACGAGCAGTACTTC,CASSPGTSGSFFDEQYF
TRBD2,TRBV19,-,TRBJ2-1,TGTGCCAGTAACCCGGGACTAGCGGGGAAGAATGAGCAGTTCTTC,CASNPGLAGKNEQFF
-,TRBV28,few,TRBJ2-7,TGTGCCAGCATTCCAGTGGACAGCCTCTACGAGCAGTACTTC,CASIPVDSLYEQYF
TRBD1,TRBV28,many,TRBJ1-5,TGTGCCAGCAGGGGACAGGGCGGGGGCTTTTCGGGACAGCCCCAGCATTTT,CASRGQGGGFSGQPQHF
-,TRBV6-5,-,TRBJ2-1,TGTGCCAGCAGCCAGAGGAGGGAAGTTGAGCAGTTCTTC,CASSQRREVEQFF
-,TRBV2,-,TRBJ1-1,TGTGCCAGCAGTCCTCCACAGGGTATGGACACTGAAGCTTTCTTT,CASSPPQGMDTEAFF
-,TRBV5-4,few,TRBJ2-3,TGTGCCAGCAGCGATTACAGAAGATCTAGCACAGATACGCAGTATTTT,CASSDYRRSSTDTQYF
TRBD2,TRBV11-2,-,TRBJ2-3,TGTGCCAGCAGCTTAGAGGAGGGCGTTAGCGGGCCATCAGCAGATACGCAGTATTTT,CASSLEEGVSGPSADTQYF
-,TRBV7-2,-,TRBJ2-1,TGTGCCAGCAGCACTCGAGCCCTAGATGAGCAGTTCTTC,CASSTRALDEQFF
-,TRBV19,-,TRBJ1-5,TGTGCCAGTAGTCTCAACTTAGGCAATCAGCCCCAGCATTTT,CASSLNLGNQPQHF
TRBD1,TRBV7-8,-,TRBJ2-7,TGTGCCAGCAGCCCAAGACAGGGGAACTACGAGCAGTACTTC,CASSPRQGNYEQYF
TRBD2,TRBV29-1,-,TRBJ2-7,TGCAGCGTCACGGGACTAGCGGGAAGGTCCTACGAGCAGTACTTC,CSVTGLAGRSYEQYF
TRBD2,TRBV7-8,-,TRBJ2-2,TGTGCCAGCAGCTTACTCGCGGGAGACTACACCGGGGAGCTGTTTTTT,CASSLLAGDYTGELFF
TRBD2,TRBV7-8,-,TRBJ2-5,TGTGCCAGCAGCTTAGCGGGACTAGCGGGAAGATACCAAGAGACCCAGTACTTC,CASSLAGLAGRYQETQYF
TRBD2,TRBV7-3,-,TRBJ2-2,TGTGCCAGCAGCCGATCCAGCGGGAGGGCCGGGGAGCTGTTTTTT,CASSRSSGRAGELFF
TRBD2,TRBV6-6,-,TRBJ2-7,TGTGCCAGCAGGCTAGCGGGGACCTACGAGCAGTACTTC,CASRLAGTYEQYF
TRBD1,TRBV18,-,TRBJ2-3,TGTGCCAGCTCACAAGGACAGGGATGGGATACGCAGTATTTT,CASSQGQGWDTQYF
-,TRBV21-1,-,TRBJ1-5,TGTGCCAGCAGCACAAGACAGGGGGCGCCTAAGAGCAATCAGCCCCAGCATTTT,CASSTRQGAPKSNQPQHF
-,TRBV6-1,once,TRBJ1-1,TGTGCCAGCAGGTATTCCGCGCAGGGGACCACTGAAGCTTTCTTT,CASRYSAQGTTEAFF
-,TRBV2,-,TRBJ1-1,TGTGCCAGCAGTGAAGGGGGGGTTTTCACTGAAGCTTTCTTT,CASSEGGVFTEAFF
-,TRBV27,-,TRBJ2-3,TGTGCCAGCAGTTTTGGGACAAACACAGATACGCAGTATTTT,CASSFGTNTDTQYF
-,TRBV6-5,-,TRBJ1-2,TGTGCCACCCGACCCCCGGGTTCCTATGGCTACACCTTC,CATRPPGSYGYTF
-,TRBV28,few,TRBJ2-7,TGTGCCAGCATAGGTGACCCGGGGTACGAGCAGTACTTC,CASIGDPGYEQYF
-,TRBV28,few,TRBJ1-2,TGTGCCAGCAGTTTGAGCTGGGCCGGCTACACCTTC,CASSLSWAGYTF
-,TRBV7-9,-,TRBJ1-2,TGTGCCAGCAGCTCAAGGACACGGCCCGGCTACACCTTC,CASSSRTRPGYTF
TRBD1,TRBV7-6,few,TRBJ2-4,TGTGCCAGCAGCTTAGAAGCTGGCTTCGGACAGGGGAAAAACATTCAGTACTTC,CASSLEAGFGQGKNIQYF
-,TRBV6-6,few,TRBJ1-4,TGTGCCAGCAGTTACGGGGCCGAGGGAGGGGAAAAACTGTTTTTT,CASSYGAEGGEKLFF